Below are 6 T cell receptor beta chains sequenced from a single sample in a study of identifying expanded T cells in peripheral blood. Assay: immunoSEQ multiplex PCR; the TCRdb copy retains only in-frame clones and omits some. The profile covers approximately 100,000 clones, with 75% to 90% appearing a single time and roughly 17% taken by the ten largest. The sample consisted of blood. All receptors come from a person between 18 and 75 years old in good health.

This chain links TRBV11-2 with TRBJ1-6; 7 nucleotides line up with TRBD1. The CDR3 extends over 17 amino acids. The V gene's germline CDR1 is SGHAT and CDR2 FQNNGV. V shed 2 bases, J shed 6 bases, and the junction held 10 bases outside the gene matches. CDR3 sequence: CASSLHPPQGGNSPLHF. In DNA form, the CDR3 reads TGTGCCAGCAGCTTACATCCCCCCCAGGGGGGTAATTCACCCCTCCACTTT. Based on the CDR3 plus reference TRBV11-2 and TRBJ1-6, the full variable domain is EAGVAQSPRYKIIEKRQSVAFWCNPISGHATLYWYQQILGQGPKLLIQFQNNGVVDDSQLPKDRFSAERLKGVDSTLKIQPAKLEDSAVYLCASSLHPPQGGNSPLHFGNGTRLTVT.

The chain employs TRBV7-9 and TRBJ1-5, with TRBD1 matching 8 bases. V shed 8 bases and J 4 bases; nucleotides not matched to a gene: 19. The germline V gene encodes CDR1 SEHNR and CDR2 FQNEAQ (reference sequence). The CDR3 loop spans 18 amino acids. CDR3 loop: CASSQSTGGFGGNQPQHF. CDR3 nucleotide sequence: TGTGCCAGCTCACAAAGTACAGGGGGTTTCGGTGGGAATCAGCCCCAGCATTTT.

CDR3 protein: CASSFSGVDEQYF. The CDR3 DNA reads as TGTGCCAGCAGCTTTAGCGGGGTCGACGAGCAGTACTTC. V and J are TRBV11-3 and TRBJ2-7, with 8 bases that match TRBD2. CDR1 is SGHNT and CDR2 is YENEEA in the germline V gene. The CDR3 sequence is 13 residues long. V lost 3 bases, J lost 5 bases, and 3 bases stayed unmatched.

The CDR3: CASSQGNQPQHF. The CDR3 bases are TGTGCCAGCAGCCAGGGAAATCAGCCCCAGCATTTT. The gene calls are TRBV2 and TRBJ1-5; D is possibly TRBD1 (5 bases). The CDR3 consists of 12 residues. Germline loops: CDR1 SNHLY, CDR2 FYNNEI. Trimming shortened V by 6 bases and J by 4 bases, and 7 bases separated the two germline ends.

This CDR3 is CASSRASVDSPLHF. CDR3 coding DNA: TGTGCCAGCTCACGGGCATCGGTGGATTCACCCCTCCACTTT. The chain recombines TRBV18 with TRBJ1-6, with D hard to call. The CDR3 length is 14 residues. Trimming pared 4 bases from V and 8 bases from J, leaving 12 bases between. Germline CDR1 KGHSH, CDR2 LQKENI.

This chain links TRBV7-9 with TRBJ1-1, with 9 bases fitting TRBD1. CDR3 length: 17 residues. After removal of 5 bases from V and 1 base from J, the junction contained 11 bases not matched to a gene. CDR1 and CDR2 from the germline V gene are SEHNR and FQNEAQ (reference sequence). In nucleotides, the CDR3 is TGTGCCAGCAGCCACCTGGGACAGGGATCGGGGAACACTGAAGCTTTCTTT. The encoded protein is CASSHLGQGSGNTEAFF.